The rows below give T cell receptor beta chains drawn from one sample of a study of PD-1 blockade in mismatch repair-deficient tumors. Assay: immunoSEQ multiplex PCR; the TCRdb copy retains only in-frame clones and omits some. The sample includes tens of thousands of clones, about 85% of them seen just once. This material consisted of peripheral blood, taken 12 weeks after starting pembrolizumab. Receptors were obtained from an adult with mismatch repair-deficient cancer. CDR3s include the opening cysteine and the closing phenylalanine or tryptophan. Fields, in order: clone size, D gene, V gene, J gene, CDR3 DNA, CDR3 protein. A D gene is named only where the DNA matches it firmly. Not every row has a clone size; where given, it reads once, few, many or a size class.

>-|-|TRBV19|TRBJ1-5
TGTGCCAGTACCTCCGGGAGGGGGGAGAGGCAGCCCCAGCATTTT
CASTSGRGERQPQHF
>-|-|TRBV5-6|TRBJ2-1
TGTGCCAGCAGCTTGGAGCTGAGGGAATACAGTGAGCAGTTCTTC
CASSLELREYSEQFF
>-|-|TRBV5-6|TRBJ1-1
TGTGCCAGCAGCCAATTCATCAGTGGCGACACTGAAGCTTTCTTT
CASSQFISGDTEAFF
>-|-|TRBV5-4|TRBJ2-7
TGTGCCAGCAGCTTGTCCAGCGAACACTACGAGCAGTACTTC
CASSLSSEHYEQYF
>-|TRBD2|TRBV11-3|TRBJ2-1
TGTGCCAGCAGCTTATTCCGGGAGGGCCGGAATGAGCAGTTCTTC
CASSLFREGRNEQFF
>few|-|TRBV30|TRBJ2-7
TGTGCCTGGGAGACTAGGCGTTCCTACGAGCAGTACTTC
CAWETRRSYEQYF
>-|TRBD1|TRBV18|TRBJ2-3
TGTGCCAGCTCTGGCGCGGGACAGGGGAGCACAGATACGCAGTATTTT
CASSGAGQGSTDTQYF
>few|TRBD1|TRBV30|TRBJ2-7
TGTGCCTGGAGTGTACAGGGGGCTCTAGCGGATTATGATTACGAGCAGTACTTC
CAWSVQGALADYDYEQYF
>-|TRBD2|TRBV13|TRBJ2-1
TGTGCCAGCAGCCTATACCTTCCGGGACTAGCGGGAGCACCCCACAATGAGCAGTTCTTC
CASSLYLPGLAGAPHNEQFF
>-|TRBD1|TRBV28|TRBJ2-1
TGTGCCAGCATTTCACCGGGACAGGGACGGAATGAGCAGTTCTTC
CASISPGQGRNEQFF
>-|TRBD2|TRBV5-1|TRBJ2-1
TGCGCCAGCAGCTTGCTAGCGGGAACGGGCAATGAGCAGTTCTTC
CASSLLAGTGNEQFF
>-|-|TRBV19|TRBJ2-5
TGTGCCAGTAGCGTGGGGACGGGAGAGACCCAGTACTTC
CASSVGTGETQYF
>-|-|TRBV10-3|TRBJ1-4
TGTGCCACGTCGTTAGGTAATGAAAAACTGTTTTTT
CATSLGNEKLFF
>-|TRBD1|TRBV7-2|TRBJ1-2
TGTGCCAGCAGCCCGACAGGGGGCCGCTATGGCTACACCTTC
CASSPTGGRYGYTF
>-|TRBD1|TRBV7-9|TRBJ1-1
TGTGCCAGCAGCTTAGATTCGACGGGACAGGAGAACCCTTTCTTT
CASSLDSTGQENPFF
>-|-|TRBV6-5|TRBJ2-3
TGTGCCAGCAGTTACCACCGTTCGGACGCAGATACGCAGTATTTT
CASSYHRSDADTQYF
>-|TRBD2|TRBV11-2|TRBJ2-2
TGTGCCAGCAGCTTAGAGGCGGGAGGGCCGCCGGAGCTGTTTTTT
CASSLEAGGPPELFF
>-|-|TRBV6-1|TRBJ2-1
TGTGCCAGCACTTGGGGGGCGGCGGGGAATGAGCAGTTCTTC
CASTWGAAGNEQFF
>-|TRBD1|TRBV6-5|TRBJ1-2
TGTGCCAGCAGTTACCACAGGGGGCTGGACTATGGCTACACCTTC
CASSYHRGLDYGYTF
>-|-|TRBV11-3|TRBJ2-7
TGTGCCAGCAGCTTCAAAAACGAGCAGTACTTC
CASSFKNEQYF
>-|-|TRBV18|TRBJ1-1
TGTGCCAGCTCACCAATCGGGTCAACAGGGTTGGGCACTGAAGCTTTCTTT
CASSPIGSTGLGTEAFF
>-|-|TRBV28|TRBJ1-5
TGTGCCAGCAGAAAACTTGATAGCAATCAGCCCCAGCATTTT
CASRKLDSNQPQHF
>-|-|TRBV4-2|TRBJ2-1
TGTGCCAGCAGCCAAGGGCGAGAACTACCCTACAATGAGCAGTTCTTC
CASSQGRELPYNEQFF